The 9 T cell receptor beta chains given below trace back to one sample, sequenced in a study of tumor T cells in aggressive B-cell lymphoma. Profiled with immunoSEQ multiplex PCR; TCRdb holds only in-frame clones, not every one. The sample includes approximately 11,000 clones, 80% to 95% of them seen just once. Specimen: tumor tissue. These receptors were taken from an adult with diffuse large B cell lymphoma.

This chain uses TRBV5-1 with TRBJ1-4; 9 bases are a match to TRBD1. CDR1 is SGHRS and CDR2 is YFSETQ in the germline V gene. V dropped 4 bases and J dropped 5; count of bases not matched to a gene: 3. The CDR3 loop spans 14 amino acids. The CDR3 spells CASSRQGENEKLFF. CDR3 coding DNA: TGCGCCAGCAGCCGACAGGGGGAAAATGAAAAACTGTTTTTT.

This rearrangement joins TRBV19 to TRBJ1-5; D is perhaps TRBD1 (6 bases). Per the germline V gene, CDR1 is LNHDA and CDR2 is SQIVND (reference sequence). There are 13 residues in the CDR3. V lost 4 bases, J lost 7 bases, and 11 bases lay in between. The CDR3 loop is CASSTTGFQPQHF. In DNA, the CDR3 is TGTGCCAGTAGTACAACAGGGTTCCAGCCCCAGCATTTT. The full variable domain, with the rest looked up from reference TRBV19 and TRBJ1-5, is DGGITQSPKYLFRKEGQNVTLSCEQNLNHDAMYWYRQDPGQGLRLIYYSQIVNDFQKGDIAEGYSVSREKKESFPLTVTSAQKNPTAFYLCASSTTGFQPQHFGDGTRLSIL.

The rearrangement joins TRBV9 to TRBJ2-5; unclear D gene. Trimming cost V 0 bases and J 0 bases, with 9 bases left between them. Germline CDR1 reads SGDLS; CDR2 reads YYNGEE. This CDR3 is built from 15 residues. CDR3 residues: CASSVAGQNQETQYF. CDR3 DNA: TGTGCCAGCAGCGTAGCTGGTCAGAACCAAGAGACCCAGTACTTC.

The chain recombines TRBV10-3 with TRBJ1-1; D is perhaps TRBD1 (5 bases). Germline assignment: CDR1 ENHRY and CDR2 SYGVKD. The CDR3 extends over 16 amino acids. V lost 6 bases and J lost 3, with 20 bases in between. DNA for the CDR3: TGTGCCATCAGGGGGGGTCTCGAGGGCAGGGACACTGAAGCTTTCTTT. As protein: CAIRGGLEGRDTEAFF.

The rearrangement uses TRBV19 and TRBJ1-3; D is perhaps TRBD1 (6 bases). The V and J ends lost 9 bases and 4 bases respectively, with 16 bases between them. Germline lookup yields CDR1 LNHDA and CDR2 SQIVND (reference sequence). The CDR3 is made up of 14 amino acids. CDR3 sequence reads: CASRLMGAGNTIYF. As DNA, the CDR3 is TGTGCCAGCAGACTCATGGGGGCCGGAAACACCATATATTTT.

This clone was observed a few times. The chain has TRBV2 and TRBJ2-1; 8 nucleotides agree with TRBD1. J lost 7 bases, V lost 7 bases, and 9 bases had no gene match. Germline values: CDR1 SNHLY, CDR2 FYNNEI. This CDR3 comprises 14 residues. The CDR3 is CASTDGRGRNEQFF. In nucleotides, the CDR3 is TGTGCCAGCACCGACGGCAGGGGGCGAAATGAGCAGTTCTTC.

The genes are TRBV6-5 and TRBJ1-2, with TRBD1 as a possible D gene (5 bases). This CDR3 is 13 amino acids long. Trimming shortened V by 4 bases and J by 2 bases, and 8 bases separated the two germline ends. Germline V gene sequence: CDR1 MNHEY, CDR2 SVGAGI. The CDR3 loop reads CASSWGLNYGYTF. The DNA for the CDR3 is TGTGCCAGCAGTTGGGGCCTCAACTATGGCTACACCTTC.

The chain recombines TRBV10-3 with TRBJ1-1, with 8 bases aligning to TRBD1. V was clipped by 3 bases and J by 8 bases; unmatched bases: 5. The CDR3 contains 13 residues. The germline V gene has CDR1 ENHRY and CDR2 SYGVKD. The CDR3 DNA follows: TGTGCCATCAGTGAAGACGGACAGGGAGAAGCTTTCTTT. Protein: CAISEDGQGEAFF.

With respect to this clone: Germline and junction disagree at one end, which may indicate a read error. Other DNA sequences of this sample code for an identical CDR3. The chain links TRBV7-9 to TRBJ1-1, with D unresolved. Per germline, CDR1 SEHNR and CDR2 FQNEAQ (reference sequence). This CDR3 comprises 12 residues. CDR3 nucleotide sequence: TGTGCCAGCAGCTTAGACCGAGGGTATGCTTTTTTT. Amino acids: CASSLDRGYAFF.